The 2 T cell receptor beta chains in this list originate from one sample, sequenced in a study of lymphopenia after photon versus proton radiotherapy. Clones were read by immunoSEQ multiplex PCR, and TCRdb kept only the in-frame ones, dropping some. The table has roughly 23,000 clones, 75% to 90% seen once. Sequencing used peripheral blood, obtained from a patient treated with proton-based radiotherapy. These receptors came from a man aged 80 or over with esophageal cancer.

This chain uses TRBV9 with TRBJ2-2; D tentatively reads TRBD1 or TRBD2 (9 bases each). This CDR3 contains 21 residues. V lost 3 bases, J lost 4 bases, and 31 bases lay in between. The germline V gene encodes CDR1 SGDLS and CDR2 YYNGEE. The CDR3 coding sequence is TGTGCCAGCAGCGGCCAACAGGGGGCGAGAGTGCTAGCGGGGCTCACCGGGGAGCTGTTTTTT. It translates to CASSGQQGARVLAGLTGELFF.

This chain connects TRBV23-1 to TRBJ2-7; D is perhaps TRBD2 (6 bases). TRBV23-1 is an ORF, and what it does is uncertain. The CDR3 is 15 residues long. V lost 0 bases, J lost 0 bases, and 9 bases lay in between. The CDR3 sequence: CASSQSSGSSYEQYF. The CDR3 DNA reads TGCGCCAGCAGTCAATCCTCCGGGAGCTCCTACGAGCAGTACTTC.